This is a list of T cell receptor beta chains from one sample in a study of glioma-infiltrating T cells. TCRdb used MiXCR to reprocess the multiplex PCR reads, holding one entry per CDR3 protein. This sample has under 200,000 distinct CDR3 sequences; about 46% occur once, and the top ten carry around 5.2%. Sequenced material: glioma tissue, nonneoplastic brain tissue, or PBMCs (not recorded which). Receptor source: a human donor with low-grade glioma or glioblastoma, undergoing nonglioma brain surgery, or in good health (not recorded which). Both conserved end residues are part of each CDR3. The D gene is left open where the match is weak. Clone size is given for some rows only: seen once, a few or many times, or a class if the clone is expanded.

>TRBV6-1|.|TRBJ1-1|.
CASSPQKSTEAFF
TGTGCCAGCAGTCCCCAGAAGAGCACTGAAGCTTTCTTT
>TRBV18|.|TRBJ1-2|.
CASSPGSKGGYTF
TGTGCCAGCTCACCTGGGTCCAAGGGGGGCTACACCTTC
>TRBV19|.|TRBJ2-5|.
CASSTGLTQETQYF
TGTGCCAGTAGTACCGGACTCACTCAAGAGACCCAGTACTTC
>TRBV28|.|TRBJ2-7|.
CASSLFTQSSYERYF
TGTGCCAGTAGTTTATTTACCCAGAGCTCCTACGAGCGGTACTTC
>TRBV28|.|TRBJ1-2|many
CASSLRSGGLSTGYTF
TGTGCCAGCAGTTTACGTTCCGGCGGTTTAAGCACTGGCTACACCTTC
>TRBV10-3|.|TRBJ2-3|.
CAISGTSRIDTQYF
TGTGCCATCAGTGGCACTAGCCGTATAGATACACAGTATTTT
>TRBV20-1|.|TRBJ2-1|many
CSADQQGVYNEQFF
TGCAGTGCTGACCAACAGGGTGTGTACAATGAGCAGTTCTTC
>TRBV3-1|TRBD2|TRBJ2-7|few
CASSQLDLADSYEQYF
TGTGCCAGCAGCCAATTAGATCTAGCGGACTCCTACGAGCAGTACTTC
>TRBV20-1|.|TRBJ2-7|many
CSARDAGTYEQYF
TGCAGTGCTAGAGATGCGGGAACCTACGAGCAGTACTTC
>TRBV12-3/TRBV12-4|TRBD2|TRBJ2-3|few
CASRTEGRLAGEFGTDTQYF
TGTGCCAGCAGAACCGAAGGAAGACTAGCGGGAGAATTTGGCACAGATACGCAGTATTTT
>TRBV3-1|.|TRBJ2-7|.
CASSARTERYYEQYF
TGTGCCAGCAGTGCCAGGACTGAGAGGTACTACGAGCAGTACTTC
>TRBV28|.|TRBJ1-2|.
CASSFGGQYHAYTF
TGTGCCAGCAGTTTTGGGGGGCAGTATCATGCCTACACCTTC
>TRBV6-6|.|TRBJ2-1|.
CASSLGHDNEQFF
TGTGCCAGCAGCTTAGGACACGATAATGAGCAGTTCTTC
>TRBV28|.|TRBJ1-2|many
CASSSVGDYHGYTF
TGTGCCAGCAGTTCAGTGGGGGATTATCATGGCTACACCTTC
>TRBV3-1|.|TRBJ2-1|many
CASSQDPSFYEQFF
TGTGCCAGCAGCCAAGATCCTAGTTTCTATGAGCAGTTCTTC
>TRBV29-1|TRBD2|TRBJ2-1|.
CSVETSVNSEQFF
TGCAGCGTTGAGACTAGCGTGAACAGTGAGCAGTTCTTC
>TRBV28|.|TRBJ2-6|.
CASSKGKDRTGAKVLTF
TGTGCCAGCAGCAAAGGAAAGGACAGAACTGGGGCCAAGGTCCTGACTTTC
>TRBV20-1|.|TRBJ2-3|many
CSAPLRAGGTDTQYF
TGCAGTGCTCCCCTAAGGGCAGGAGGCACAGATACGCAGTATTTT
>TRBV6-1|.|TRBJ2-5|many
CASSPLTGAEGETQYF
TGTGCCAGCAGTCCTCTTACAGGGGCGGAGGGGGAGACCCAGTACTTC
>TRBV20-1|.|TRBJ2-5|many
CSARPAAETQYF
TGCAGTGCTAGGCCGGCTGCGGAGACCCAGTACTTC
>TRBV6-1|TRBD2|TRBJ2-5|many
CATSGLAGGETQYF
TGTGCCACCTCGGGACTAGCGGGAGGAGAGACCCAGTACTTC
>TRBV6-5|TRBD2|TRBJ2-5|.
CASGESSGVKTQYF
TGTGCAAGCGGTGAGTCTAGCGGAGTAAAGACCCAGTACTTC
>TRBV7-2|TRBD2|TRBJ2-5|.
CAGSLFGLAGVMETQYF
TGTGCCGGCAGCCTCTTTGGACTAGCGGGAGTTATGGAGACCCAGTACTTC
>TRBV19|.|TRBJ1-1|.
CASSIGGQGAEAFF
TGTGCCAGTAGTATAGGGGGCCAGGGTGCCGAAGCTTTCTTT
>TRBV19|TRBD2|TRBJ2-1|few
CASSIRTSGRVYNEQFF
TGTGCCAGTAGTATTAGAACTAGCGGGAGGGTCTACAATGAGCAGTTCTTC
>TRBV18|.|TRBJ2-1|few
CASSPNKDTWQFF
TGTGCCAGCTCACCTAATAAGGATACGTGGCAGTTCTTC
>TRBV6-6|.|TRBJ1-3|.
CASSYETAKSGNTIYF
TGTGCCAGCAGTTACGAAACTGCGAAGTCTGGAAACACCATATATTTT
>TRBV25-1|.|TRBJ2-3|.
CASSKGYTDTQYF
TGTGCCAGCAGCAAGGGGTACACAGATACGCAGTATTTT
>TRBV2|.|TRBJ2-6|few
CASSIAGGGGANVLTF
TGTGCCAGCAGTATCGCCGGGGGAGGTGGGGCCAACGTCCTGACTTTC
>TRBV2|TRBD2|TRBJ2-1|.
CACSRGLEPNEQFF
TGTGCCTGCAGTAGAGGACTAGAGCCCAATGAGCAGTTCTTC
>TRBV13|.|TRBJ1-4|few
CASSTSTDEKLFF
TGTGCCAGCAGCACGTCGACGGATGAAAAACTGTTTTTT
>TRBV6-2/TRBV6-3|.|TRBJ2-1|.
CASSWGLPGYNEQFF
TGTGCCAGCAGCTGGGGACTCCCTGGGTACAATGAGCAGTTCTTC
>TRBV9|.|TRBJ2-1|.
CASSVGSQYNEQFF
TGTGCCAGCAGCGTAGGTAGCCAATACAATGAGCAGTTCTTC
>TRBV27|.|TRBJ2-1|.
CARRGNTNNEQLF
TGTGCCAGAAGGGGGAATACAAACAATGAGCAGCTCTTC
>TRBV6-1|.|TRBJ2-5|many
CASSRDGQETQYF
TGTGCCAGCAGTCGGGACGGCCAAGAGACCCAGTACTTC
>TRBV20-1|TRBD1|TRBJ2-7|once
CSARDPGQGAREEQYF
TGCAGTGCTAGAGATCCGGGACAGGGGGCGCGGGAAGAGCAGTACTTC
>TRBV14|.|TRBJ2-3|.
CASSHGQPTDTQYF
TGTGCCAGCAGCCACGGACAACCCACAGATACGCAGTATTTT
>TRBV2|.|TRBJ2-3|many
CASSDRFGGTDTQYF
TGTGCCAGCAGTGACAGGTTCGGGGGCACAGATACGCAGTATTTT
>TRBV28|TRBD1|TRBJ2-3|many
CASSSNRDRTTDTQYF
TGTGCCAGCAGCTCTAACCGGGACAGGACCACAGATACGCAGTATTTT
>TRBV6-1|.|TRBJ2-7|many
CASSITSWVEQYF
TGTGCCAGCAGTATTACGTCCTGGGTCGAGCAGTACTTC
>TRBV19|.|TRBJ2-7|.
CASSIVVSYEQYF
TGTGCCAGTAGTATAGTCGTATCCTACGAGCAGTACTTC
>TRBV20-1|.|TRBJ2-7|many
CSGTSSSYEQYF
TGCAGTGGTACGTCGAGCTCCTACGAGCAGTACTTC
>TRBV18|.|TRBJ2-5|few
CASSVAAKETQYF
TGTGCCAGCTCAGTAGCAGCCAAAGAGACCCAGTACTTC
>TRBV28|TRBD1|TRBJ2-5|.
CASRRGQGIGRETQYF
TGTGCCAGCAGAAGGGGACAGGGGATAGGACGAGAGACCCAGTACTTC
>TRBV20-1|.|TRBJ2-5|many
CSAPGGGKQETQYF
TGCAGTGCCCCCGGAGGAGGCAAGCAAGAGACCCAGTACTTC
>TRBV7-2|TRBD2|TRBJ2-3|many
CASSLGGRADTQYF
TGTGCCAGCAGCTTAGGAGGGAGGGCGGATACGCAGTATTTT
>TRBV20-1|.|TRBJ2-1|many
CSARDDAAREQFF
TGCAGTGCTAGAGATGATGCAGCCAGGGAGCAGTTCTTC
>TRBV28|.|TRBJ1-5|many
CASSDQGPQHF
TGTGCCAGCAGTGATCAGGGGCCCCAGCATTTT
>TRBV2|.|TRBJ1-5|once
CASNEAIESGHYSNQPQHF
TGTGCCAGCAATGAAGCGATAGAGTCGGGACACTATAGCAATCAGCCCCAGCATTTT
>TRBV15|.|TRBJ1-1|many
CATSRDGMGPEAFF
TGTGCCACCAGCAGAGATGGTATGGGCCCCGAAGCTTTCTTT
>TRBV6-4|.|TRBJ1-4|.
CASSEDREGKLFF
TGTGCCAGCAGTGAAGATAGGGAGGGAAAACTGTTTTTT
>TRBV2|TRBD1|TRBJ1-5|many
CASRSGGGGRQPQHF
TGTGCCAGCAGGTCTGGGGGAGGGGGCAGGCAGCCCCAGCATTTT
>TRBV3-1|.|TRBJ2-7|.
CASSERTERSYEQYF
TGTGCCAGCAGTGAGCGGACTGAGAGGTCCTACGAGCAGTACTTC
>TRBV5-1|.|TRBJ1-6|few
CASSLDPGKPFTLHF
TGCGCCAGCAGCTTAGATCCAGGGAAACCATTCACCCTCCACTTT
>TRBV12-3/TRBV12-4|.|TRBJ2-7|.
CASSSSGKQYF
TGTGCCAGCAGTTCATCAGGCAAGCAGTACTTC
>TRBV29-1|.|TRBJ2-1|few
CRPQGGDEQFF
TGCAGACCACAGGGAGGGGATGAGCAGTTCTTC
>TRBV29-1|.|TRBJ1-3|.
CSFQEDGNTIYF
TGCAGCTTTCAAGAGGATGGAAACACCATATATTTT
>TRBV2|.|TRBJ1-3|.
CASKAGGNTIYF
TGTGCCAGCAAGGCGGGTGGAAACACCATATATTTT
>TRBV12-3/TRBV12-4|TRBD1|TRBJ2-7|.
CASSSLGTGDYEQYF
TGTGCCAGCAGTTCCCTGGGGACAGGGGACTACGAGCAGTACTTC